Following are 28 T cell receptor beta chains from one sample sequenced in a study of cytomegalovirus exposure and HLA in healthy donors. The primer mix had 60 Vbeta and 13 Jbeta primers. The table came from immunoSEQ multiplex PCR; TCRdb's copy has only in-frame clones and leaves some out. The sample holds 150,000 to 200,000 clones, about four fifths seen once. The sample was PBMCs. Receptor source: a girl aged 10 to 17 in good health and CMV-seropositive.

With respect to this clone: Because it lacks the conserved phenylalanine or tryptophan at the end, this CDR3 is likely a read error. The V call is TRBV5-6, the J call TRBJ1-2; 7 bases are shared with TRBD1. The CDR3 totals 14 residues. The V and J ends lost 2 bases and 6 bases, in that order; junction bases with no gene match: 7. Per the germline V gene, CDR1 is SGHDT and CDR2 is YYEEEE. For the CDR3, the DNA is TGTGCCAGCAGCTTAATGCAAGGGGGCAATGGCTACACCCTC. This translates into CASSLMQGGNGYTL.

V gene TRBV27 combines with J gene TRBJ2-1; TRBD2 matches 11 bases. Per germline, CDR1 MNHEY and CDR2 SMNVEV (reference sequence). The CDR3 extends over 17 amino acids. Trimming took 1 base from V and 9 from J; bases not matched to a gene: 11. The CDR3 is CASSLFSVLAGGGEQFF. CDR3 nucleotides: TGTGCCAGCAGTTTATTTTCTGTTCTAGCGGGGGGTGGTGAGCAGTTCTTC.

This clone appeared once. The chain recombines TRBV4-2 with TRBJ2-7; D call uncertain. Germline CDR1 reads LGHNA; CDR2 reads YNFKEQ. Trimming removed 0 bases at V and 2 bases at J, with 11 bases between. CDR3 length equals 15 residues. The CDR3 DNA reads as TGTGCCAGCAGCCAAGATCCGGCAGGCGCCTACGAGCAGTACTTC. Translating it yields CASSQDPAGAYEQYF.

The V call is TRBV9, the J call TRBJ1-4, with 9 nucleotides matching TRBD1. There are 14 residues in the CDR3. CDR1 and CDR2 (germline): SGDLS, YYNGEE. Trimming cost V 3 bases and J 5 bases; bases outside gene matches: 2. The CDR3 coding sequence is TGTGCCAGCAGCGCCGGACAGGGGAATGAAAAACTGTTTTTT. Encoded protein: CASSAGQGNEKLFF.

The CDR3 nucleotides read TGTGCTAGTGGTTTGGGGAGGGCAGATACGCAGTATTTT. It translates to CASGLGRADTQYF. The genes are TRBV12-5 and TRBJ2-3; D possibly corresponds to TRBD2 (6 bases). The CDR3 sequence is 13 residues long. With 1 base removed from V and 4 bases from J, the gap between germline ends came to 6 bases. Per the germline V gene, CDR1 is LGHNT and CDR2 is FRNRAP.

The chain has TRBV2 and TRBJ2-7; D perhaps matches TRBD2 (5 bases). CDR3 length: 15 residues. CDR1 and CDR2 (germline): SNHLY, FYNNEI. The V gene lost 0 bases and the J gene lost 2 bases, with 11 bases spanning the gap. CDR3 nucleotides: TGTGCCAGCAGTGAAGCGCTTCGGGGTACCTACGAGCAGTACTTC. Translation gives CASSEALRGTYEQYF.

This clone was seen only once. The chain employs TRBV10-1 and TRBJ1-1; D may be TRBD1 (5 bases). This CDR3 has 14 residues. Germline V gene sequence: CDR1 WNHNN, CDR2 SYGVQD (reference sequence). Trimming left V 4 bases short and J 6 bases short, with 15 bases between. The CDR3 nucleotides are TGCGCCAGCAGTGCATCGTTGGCGGGGGCTGAAGCTTTCTTT. This codes for CASSASLAGAEAFF.

This clone has more than one count but fewer than ten. The V and J genes are TRBV18 and TRBJ2-1; 10 bases are a match to TRBD2. CDR1 is KGHSH, CDR2 LQKENI, per germline. V dropped 3 bases and J dropped 0; count of bases not matched to a gene: 2. The CDR3 extends over 16 amino acids. The CDR3 DNA sequence: TGTGCCAGCTCACCTAGCGGGGGGAGCTCCTACAATGAGCAGTTCTTC. This gives the protein CASSPSGGSSYNEQFF.

This sequence joins TRBV7-9 and TRBJ2-7, with D tentatively TRBD2 (5 bases). CDR1 and CDR2 from the germline V gene are SEHNR and FQNEAQ (reference sequence). Trimming took 0 bases from V and 0 from J, leaving 9 bases between them. There are 15 residues in the CDR3. The CDR3 loop reads CASSLAADFSYEQYF. CDR3 bases: TGTGCCAGCAGCTTAGCGGCGGACTTCTCCTACGAGCAGTACTTC.

The chain links TRBV29-1 to TRBJ1-1, with a weak D call TRBD1 (5 bases). Germline V gene sequence: CDR1 SQVTM, CDR2 ANQGSEA. CDR3 length equals 13 residues. V lost 3 bases and J lost 4, with 12 bases in between. The CDR3 loop is CSVEGRSRTEAFF. In DNA, the CDR3 is TGCAGCGTTGAGGGGCGCTCGCGCACTGAAGCTTTCTTT.

V and J are TRBV28 and TRBJ1-3, with D possibly matching TRBD1 (6 bases). Germline assignment: CDR1 MDHEN and CDR2 SYDVKM. Trimming left V 6 bases short and J 0 bases short, with 12 bases between. The CDR3 is 15 residues long. This CDR3 reads CASSPDSYSGNTIYF. As DNA, the CDR3 is TGTGCCAGCAGCCCGGACAGTTACTCTGGAAACACCATATATTTT.

This clone was seen once. This chain connects TRBV7-2 to TRBJ1-1; D unclear. Germline V gives CDR1 SGHTA, CDR2 FQGNSA. There are 12 residues in the CDR3. V lost 6 bases and J lost 8, with 13 bases in between. CDR3 nucleotides: TGTGCCAGCAGTCAACCATTTGGCGAAGCTTTCTTT. Translating gives CASSQPFGEAFF.

This clone was seen a handful of times. The chain joins TRBV18 to TRBJ2-2, with D tentatively TRBD2 (5 bases). Per germline, CDR1 KGHSH and CDR2 LQKENI. Trimming removed 1 base from V and 8 bases from J, with 8 bases in between. This CDR3 region has 13 residues. The CDR3 DNA follows: TGTGCCAGCTCACCACGGAGGTTAGGGGAGCTGTTTTTT. This codes for CASSPRRLGELFF.

This chain's CDR3 is CASTRTGIGTEAFF. The CDR3, as DNA: TGTGCCAGTACCCGGACAGGGATTGGCACTGAAGCTTTCTTT. This chain connects TRBV19 to TRBJ1-1, with 8 bases fitting TRBD1. CDR3 length: 14 residues. V shed 7 bases and J 4 bases; nucleotides not matched to a gene: 8. Looked up from germline, CDR1 is LNHDA and CDR2 is SQIVND (reference sequence).

The chain recombines TRBV6-6 with TRBJ2-7, with 7 positions matching TRBD2. Looked up from germline, CDR1 is MNHNY and CDR2 is SVGAGI (reference sequence). V lost 7 bases, J lost 2 bases, and 5 bases stayed unmatched. The CDR3 extends over 13 amino acids. This chain's CDR3 is CASKASGAYEQYF. CDR3 sequence (DNA): TGTGCCAGCAAGGCTAGCGGAGCCTACGAGCAGTACTTC.

The genes are TRBV27 and TRBJ2-2; possible D gene TRBD1, 5 bases. Per germline, CDR1 MNHEY and CDR2 SMNVEV (reference sequence). There are 15 residues in the CDR3. V was trimmed by 3 bases and J by 5 bases, leaving 13 bases between them. The CDR3 coding sequence is TGTGCCAGCAGTTTGGGGCTAGGGTGGACCGGGGAGCTGTTTTTT. This translates into CASSLGLGWTGELFF.

This clone has a single count. J is TRBJ1-1 and V is TRBV6-5; D possibly corresponds to TRBD1 (5 bases). The germline V and J ends were trimmed by 1 base and 1 base, with 7 bases remaining between them. The CDR3 is made up of 14 amino acids. Germline lookup yields CDR1 MNHEY and CDR2 SVGAGI. CDR3 region: CASSYLTANTEAFF. CDR3 nucleotide sequence: TGTGCCAGCAGTTACTTGACAGCGAACACTGAAGCTTTCTTT.

The chain employs TRBV9 and TRBJ2-7; D is undetermined. The germline gives CDR1 SGDLS, CDR2 YYNGEE. The V and J ends lost 0 bases and 3 bases respectively, with 13 bases between them. The CDR3 runs to 15 residues. In nucleotides, the CDR3 is TGTGCCAGCAGCGTAGGGGCGATACCTCTCTACGAGCAGTACTTC. Protein product: CASSVGAIPLYEQYF.

CDR3 nucleotides: TGTGCCAGCAGTTTTGATTTCGGGACTACCCAAGAGACCCAGTACTTC. Translating gives CASSFDFGTTQETQYF. The chain is built from TRBV28 and TRBJ2-5, with 7 bases fitting TRBD2. V gave up 3 bases and J gave up 1 base; unmatched junction bases: 8. The CDR3 sequence is 16 residues long. Germline CDR1 reads MDHEN; CDR2 reads SYDVKM.

This rearrangement joins TRBV28 to TRBJ2-1; 14 positions match TRBD2. Germline V gives CDR1 MDHEN, CDR2 SYDVKM. The CDR3 totals 20 residues. The ends lost 2 bases at V and 0 bases at J; junction bases unmatched: 9. The CDR3 is CASSLLGLAGGASSYNEQFF. The CDR3 nucleotides are TGTGCCAGCAGTTTACTCGGACTAGCGGGAGGCGCGAGCTCCTACAATGAGCAGTTCTTC. Combining the CDR3 with reference TRBV28 and TRBJ2-1 gives the whole variable domain DVKVTQSSRYLVKRTGEKVFLECVQDMDHENMFWYRQDPGLGLRLIYFSYDVKMKEKGDIPEGYSVSREKKERFSLILESASTNQTSMYLCASSLLGLAGGASSYNEQFFGPGTRLTVL.

This clone was detected only a few times. The chain employs TRBV6-5 and TRBJ2-1; TRBD1 aligns across 11 bases. With V trimmed by 6 bases and J by 6 bases, 4 bases remained unmatched. The CDR3 extends over 14 amino acids. In germline, CDR1 is MNHEY, CDR2 SVGAGI. CDR3: CASSPGTGGNEQFF. The CDR3 region has the DNA TGTGCCAGCAGCCCCGGGACAGGGGGCAATGAGCAGTTCTTC.

The chain carries TRBV10-3 and TRBJ2-3; TRBD1 might be the D (6 bases). The length of the CDR3 is 15 residues. CDR1 and CDR2 from the germline V gene are ENHRY and SYGVKD. Trimming shortened V by 4 bases and J by 1 base, and 12 bases separated the two germline ends. CDR3 loop: CAISGTGLGTDTQYF. CDR3 sequence (DNA): TGTGCCATCAGTGGAACAGGGCTGGGCACAGATACGCAGTATTTT.

This chain connects TRBV7-2 to TRBJ2-7; 13 bases agree with TRBD2. J lost 0 bases, V lost 3 bases, and 8 bases had no gene match. Per germline, CDR1 SGHTA and CDR2 FQGNSA. The CDR3 runs 18 residues. The DNA for the CDR3 is TGTGCCAGCAGCTTCCCCGGGACTAGCGGGGTGAGCTCCTACGAGCAGTACTTC. This gives the protein CASSFPGTSGVSSYEQYF.

The chain recombines TRBV10-3 with TRBJ1-4; D uncertain. With 8 bases removed from V and 3 bases from J, the gap between germline ends came to 10 bases. The V gene's germline CDR1 is ENHRY and CDR2 SYGVKD. The CDR3 covers 13 residues. Here the CDR3 DNA reads TGTGCCATCGGGAGGAGCTCTAATGAAAAACTGTTTTTT. Amino acid sequence: CAIGRSSNEKLFF.

The rearrangement uses TRBV28 and TRBJ2-3; 12 nucleotides agree with TRBD2. Germline values: CDR1 MDHEN, CDR2 SYDVKM. V was pared by 6 bases and J by 6 bases, with 7 bases of the junction left unmatched. This CDR3 is built from 15 residues. The chain's CDR3 is CASRSLAGGQDTQYF. The DNA for the CDR3 is TGTGCCAGCAGGTCCCTAGCGGGGGGGCAGGATACGCAGTATTTT.

The rearrangement joins TRBV28 to TRBJ1-4; D perhaps matches TRBD1 (5 bases). The germline V gene encodes CDR1 MDHEN and CDR2 SYDVKM. V was clipped by 5 bases and J by 7 bases, with 14 bases between them. This CDR3 region has 14 residues. CDR3 nucleotides: TGTGCCAGCAGTGACGGACAAGAGCTTGAAAAACTGTTTTTT. It yields the protein CASSDGQELEKLFF.

This chain connects TRBV19 to TRBJ1-5; 7 bases match TRBD1. The V gene end was trimmed by 4 bases and the J gene end by 0 bases; junction bases not matched to a gene: 6. The CDR3 is made up of 16 amino acids. Germline values: CDR1 LNHDA, CDR2 SQIVND (reference sequence). Here the CDR3 reads CASSSYGTDSNQPQHF. DNA for the CDR3: TGTGCCAGTAGTAGTTACGGGACAGATAGCAATCAGCCCCAGCATTTT.

This clone was recorded once. This rearrangement joins TRBV7-2 to TRBJ1-5; D gene uncertain. V dropped 2 bases and J dropped 7 bases, with 15 bases sitting between them. This CDR3 is built from 15 residues. Looked up from germline, CDR1 is SGHTA and CDR2 is FQGNSA. The CDR3 nucleotides read TGTGCCAGCAGCTTAATGCTGCACCCCGAGCAGCCCCAGCATTTT. This codes for CASSLMLHPEQPQHF.